Listed below are T cell receptor beta chains from one sample, sequenced in a study of blood T cell repertoires in COVID-19. Assay: immunoSEQ multiplex PCR; the TCRdb copy retains only in-frame clones and omits some. In the table there are 150,000 to 200,000 clones, about 90% of which are singletons. Sample: peripheral blood. The receptor set was obtained from an older woman with COVID-19, enrolled during active disease. Each CDR3 is given with its conserved first and last residue. A D gene is named only where the DNA matches it firmly. Clone sizes are given selectively: once, few, many, or a class where the clone is expanded.

CDR3,D,J,size,V
CASSLKGGDLEAFF,TRBD1,TRBJ1-1,-,TRBV5-1
CASSLQGNSNQPQHF,-,TRBJ1-5,-,TRBV9
CASSLGTSGVLYRETQYF,TRBD2,TRBJ2-5,-,TRBV27
CASSQARVDGAEAFF,-,TRBJ1-1,-,TRBV3-1/TRBV3-2
CASSFGPYNYGYTF,-,TRBJ1-2,-,TRBV6-5
CASSRTGFEIYGYTF,-,TRBJ1-2,-,TRBV14
CASSLSGGRKGYTF,-,TRBJ1-2,-,TRBV27
CASSIEGTGGLKETQYF,TRBD1,TRBJ2-5,-,TRBV19
CASSDTGQGRISQPQHF,TRBD1,TRBJ1-5,few,TRBV2
CASRSGRVTNEQFF,TRBD2,TRBJ2-1,-,TRBV5-1
CASNNAGGPYNEQFF,TRBD2,TRBJ2-1,-,TRBV19
CASSMGGRNTEAFF,-,TRBJ1-1,-,TRBV9
CASSRLLTPNNSPLHF,-,TRBJ1-6,-,TRBV7-9
CASSQSAGSTDTQYF,-,TRBJ2-3,-,TRBV4-3
CATSDPGQGDNQPQHF,TRBD1,TRBJ1-5,-,TRBV24-1
CASSFRQNTEAFF,-,TRBJ1-1,-,TRBV12-3/TRBV12-4
CASSWAGLGSYEQYF,TRBD2,TRBJ2-7,-,TRBV5-4
CASRIPRGAGELFF,-,TRBJ2-2,-,TRBV28
CASSSSTSEQFF,-,TRBJ2-1,-,TRBV7-9
CASSQDRSRGVHEQYF,-,TRBJ2-7,-,TRBV4-1